The 20 T cell receptor beta chains presented below share a single source sample, sequenced in a study of response to subunit inactivated influenza vaccine. TCRdb independently ran MiXCR on the RT-PCR reads; one entry per CDR3 protein. The repertoire holds hundreds of thousands of distinct CDR3 sequences, 25% seen once, with approximately 2% in the top ten. The source was CD4+ T cells sorted from PBMCs, collected roughly 5 days after vaccination. These receptor sequences come from a man aged 50 or older who received an inactivated influenza vaccine.

This clonotype was observed many times. The V call is TRBV12-3 or TRBV12-4, the J call TRBJ1-2; D is unresolved. Trimming took 4 bases from V and 5 from J, leaving 5 bases between them. The CDR3 covers 11 residues. CDR3 amino acids: CASSYPYGYTF. The DNA of the CDR3 is TGTGCCAGCAGTTATCCATATGGCTACACCTTC.

This clonotype showed up just a few times. The chain joins TRBV12-3 or TRBV12-4 to TRBJ2-2; 9 nucleotides agree with TRBD2. Losses at the gene ends were 5 bases for V and 2 bases for J; bases not matched to a gene: 6. This CDR3 has 16 amino acids. This chain's CDR3 is CASSPGLAKNTGELFF. The CDR3 DNA reads TGTGCCAGCAGTCCGGGACTAGCCAAAAACACCGGGGAGCTGTTTTTT.

The chain uses TRBV5-5 and TRBJ2-1; either TRBD1 or TRBD2 may fit D (5 bases each). V lost 4 bases, J lost 10 bases, and 18 bases lay in between. The CDR3 is 14 amino acids. Per the germline V gene, CDR1 is SGHKS and CDR2 is YYEKEE (reference sequence). Here the CDR3 reads CASSREGTSREQFF. In nucleotides, the CDR3 is TGTGCCAGCAGCCGAGAGGGGACCAGCCGGGAGCAGTTCTTC.

Notes on this clonotype: The junction does not match germline at one end; this may be a read error. The chain employs TRBV6-1 and TRBJ2-1; 8 bases agree with TRBD2. CDR1 and CDR2 from the germline V gene are MNHNS and SASEGT. The CDR3 loop spans 16 amino acids. CDR3 DNA sequence: TGTGCCAGCAGACGCGGGACTAGTAATTCCTACGATGAGCAGTTCTTC. Encoded protein: CASRRGTSNSYDEQFF.

This clonotype was seen only a few times. This rearrangement joins TRBV20-1 to TRBJ2-5; the D gene is possibly TRBD1 (7 bases). This CDR3 region has 13 residues. Germline V lookup: CDR1 DFQATT, CDR2 SNEGSKA (reference sequence). Trimming pared 4 bases from V and 4 bases from J, leaving 13 bases between. CDR3 residues: CSAKGAGGETQYF. Written as DNA, the CDR3 is TGCAGTGCTAAGGGGGCCGGGGGAGAGACCCAGTACTTC.

This clonotype showed up just a few times. V gene TRBV6-2 or TRBV6-3 combines with J gene TRBJ2-1, with D unresolved. From germline, CDR1 is MNHEY and CDR2 SVGEGT. The CDR3 consists of 13 residues. V lost 5 bases to trimming and J lost 7 bases, with 12 bases between them. Written as DNA, the CDR3 is TGTGCCAGCAGTCGCACTCTACTAAATGAGCAGTTCTTC. Protein sequence: CASSRTLLNEQFF.

The chain uses TRBV4-1 and TRBJ2-2; no clear D. This CDR3 region has 16 residues. With 7 bases removed from V and 2 bases from J, the gap between germline ends came to 17 bases. Germline lookup yields CDR1 MGHRA and CDR2 YSYEKL. The DNA for the CDR3 is TGCGCCAGCACGAAGAACCGTGGGTTTAACACCGGGGAGCTGTTTTTT. It is translated as CASTKNRGFNTGELFF.

This clonotype has just a few counts. The V and J genes are TRBV20-1 and TRBJ1-5; TRBD1 is a possible D gene (5 bases). The CDR3 runs 14 residues. Trimming stripped 0 bases from V and 6 bases from J, with 12 bases between. Germline V CDR1 and CDR2: DFQATT, SNEGSKA (reference sequence). CDR3 sequence: CSARDRRESQPQHF. The CDR3 DNA sequence: TGCAGTGCTAGAGATCGCAGGGAGAGTCAGCCCCAGCATTTT.

The rearrangement uses TRBV6-2 or TRBV6-3 and TRBJ2-4; no firm D call. The CDR3 consists of 14 residues. V was pared by 2 bases and J by 0 bases, with 5 bases between. CDR1 is MNHEY, CDR2 SVGEGT, per germline. The CDR3 protein is CASSYPLAKNIQYF. CDR3 coding DNA: TGTGCCAGCAGTTACCCTTTAGCCAAAAACATTCAGTACTTC.

This clonotype was found a few times. This rearrangement joins TRBV4-2 to TRBJ2-1; 10 nucleotides match TRBD2. The CDR3 covers 16 residues. Germline V lookup: CDR1 LGHNA, CDR2 YNFKEQ. The J segment lost 7 bases and the V segment lost 4 bases, leaving 10 bases of the junction unmatched. The CDR3: CASSRRAGGPGNEQFF. The CDR3 bases are TGTGCCAGCAGCCGAAGAGCGGGAGGGCCGGGAAATGAGCAGTTCTTC.

V usage is TRBV5-5 and J usage is TRBJ2-5; D is ambiguous. Between the trimmed V and J ends, which lost 4 bases and 5 bases, there was a span of 15 bases. CDR1 and CDR2 from the germline V gene are SGHKS and YYEKEE (reference sequence). The CDR3 covers 14 residues. The CDR3: CASSPDGPWETQYF. Written as DNA, the CDR3 is TGTGCCAGCAGCCCGGACGGTCCATGGGAGACCCAGTACTTC. Filled out from reference TRBV5-5 and TRBJ2-5, the complete variable domain reads DAGVTQSPTHLIKTRGQQVTLRCSPISGHKSVSWYQQVLGQGPQFIFQYYEKEERGRGNFPDRFSARQFPNYSSELNVNALLLGDSALYLCASSPDGPWETQYFGPGTRLLVL.

In this sample, this clonotype turned up a few times. The chain employs TRBV19 and TRBJ1-4; D is unclear. Trimming took off 3 bases at V and 6 bases at J, with 8 bases between the two ends. CDR1 LNHDA and CDR2 SQIVND come from the germline V gene (reference sequence). The CDR3 has 13 amino acids. The CDR3 loop reads CASSMWADEKLFF. CDR3 in DNA: TGTGCCAGTAGTATGTGGGCGGATGAAAAACTGTTTTTT.

This clonotype was picked up a small number of times. The V and J genes are TRBV5-1 and TRBJ1-2; 9 bases line up with TRBD1. The ends lost 3 bases at V and 4 bases at J; junction bases unmatched: 7. Germline CDR1 and CDR2: SGHRS and YFSETQ. The CDR3 runs 15 residues. The CDR3 loop reads CASSSSTGGSYGYTF. The DNA of the CDR3 is TGCGCCAGCAGCTCGAGTACAGGGGGCAGCTATGGCTACACCTTC.

This clonotype appeared a few times. The J gene is TRBJ2-3, the V gene TRBV20-1; D remains ambiguous. The CDR3 sequence is 11 residues long. V lost 5 bases, J lost 2 bases, and 5 bases lay in between. Germline CDR1 and CDR2: DFQATT and SNEGSKA (reference sequence). CDR3 amino acids: CSARPTDTQYF. In DNA, the CDR3 is TGCAGTGCTCGCCCCACAGATACGCAGTATTTT.

The genes are TRBV2 and TRBJ2-1; D unclear. CDR3 size: 11 residues. Germline V gene sequence: CDR1 SNHLY, CDR2 FYNNEI. Trimming left V 6 bases short and J 10 bases short, with 10 bases between. The CDR3 loop reads CASRKDTEQFF. CDR3 sequence (DNA): TGTGCCAGCAGGAAGGATACGGAGCAGTTCTTC.

This sequence joins TRBV4-3 and TRBJ2-5, with D tentatively TRBD1 or TRBD2 (5 bases each). The CDR3 totals 13 residues. Trimming removed 3 bases at V and 4 bases at J, with 9 bases between. The germline V gene has CDR1 LGHNA and CDR2 YSLEER. DNA of the CDR3: TGCGCCAGCAGCCAGGGGGTTTCAGAGACCCAGTACTTC. The encoded protein is CASSQGVSETQYF.

This chain links TRBV20-1 with TRBJ2-3; 9 bases are a match to TRBD2. The germline gives CDR1 DFQATT, CDR2 SNEGSKA (reference sequence). This CDR3 is 16 amino acids long. V trimming: 5 bases; J trimming: 1 base; junction bases outside the gene matches: 10. The CDR3 here is CSAPKKAGGRTDTQYF. For the CDR3, the DNA is TGCAGTGCTCCGAAAAAAGCGGGAGGACGCACAGATACGCAGTATTTT.

The chain has TRBV6-4 and TRBJ2-3; D remains unclear. This CDR3 region has 13 residues. Trimming removed 3 bases at V and 6 bases at J, with 10 bases between. From germline, CDR1 is MRHNA and CDR2 SNTAGT. For the CDR3, the DNA is TGTGCCAGCAGTGAGCGATTAGGGGATACGCAGTATTTT. Amino acids: CASSERLGDTQYF.

The chain links TRBV3-1 to TRBJ2-7; 12 nucleotides align to TRBD1. This CDR3 spans 16 amino acids. With 3 bases clipped from V and 2 bases from J, the junction kept 5 bases outside the gene matches. CDR1 is LGHDT, CDR2 YNNKEL, per germline (reference sequence). CDR3 region: CASSQWDRGPPYEQYF. CDR3 nucleotides: TGTGCCAGCAGCCAGTGGGACAGGGGGCCCCCCTACGAGCAGTACTTC.

The chain links TRBV25-1 to TRBJ2-5; TRBD1 matches at 9 bases. CDR3 length equals 15 residues. CDR1 is MGHDK, CDR2 SYGVNS, per germline. J lost 0 bases, V lost 4 bases, and 3 bases had no gene match. The DNA of the CDR3 is TGTGCCAGCAGTGGGACAGGGGAGTACCAAGAGACCCAGTACTTC. Its protein is CASSGTGEYQETQYF.